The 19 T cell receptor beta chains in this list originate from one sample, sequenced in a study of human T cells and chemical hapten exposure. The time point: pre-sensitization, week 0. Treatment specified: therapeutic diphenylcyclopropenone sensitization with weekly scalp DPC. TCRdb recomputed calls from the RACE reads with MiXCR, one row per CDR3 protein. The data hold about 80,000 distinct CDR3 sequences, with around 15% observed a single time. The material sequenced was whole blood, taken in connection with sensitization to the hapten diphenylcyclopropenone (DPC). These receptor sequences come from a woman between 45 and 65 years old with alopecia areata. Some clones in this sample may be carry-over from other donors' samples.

The CDR3 protein is CASTQGRFSNQPQHF. The CDR3 region has the DNA TGTGCCAGCACCCAGGGTCGGTTTAGTAATCAGCCCCAGCATTTT. The V and J genes are TRBV5-5 and TRBJ1-5, with D possibly being TRBD1 (5 bases). CDR3 length: 15 amino acids. V dropped 6 bases and J dropped 4 bases, with 17 bases sitting between them. Looked up from germline, CDR1 is SGHKS and CDR2 is YYEKEE (reference sequence).

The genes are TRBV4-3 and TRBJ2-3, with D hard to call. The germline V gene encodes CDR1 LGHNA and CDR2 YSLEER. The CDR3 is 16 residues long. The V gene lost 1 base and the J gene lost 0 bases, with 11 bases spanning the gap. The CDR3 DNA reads TGCGCCAGCAGCCAAGGTCCGGGCCCTAGCACAGATACGCAGTATTTT. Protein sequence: CASSQGPGPSTDTQYF.

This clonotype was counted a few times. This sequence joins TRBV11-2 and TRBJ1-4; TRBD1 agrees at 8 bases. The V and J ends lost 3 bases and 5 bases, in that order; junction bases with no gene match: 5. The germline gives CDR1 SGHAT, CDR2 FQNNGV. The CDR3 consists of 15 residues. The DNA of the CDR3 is TGTGCCAGCAGCTTCGGGACAGGAATAAATGAAAAACTGTTTTTT. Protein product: CASSFGTGINEKLFF. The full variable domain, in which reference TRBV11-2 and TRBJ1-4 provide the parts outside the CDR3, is EAGVAQSPRYKIIEKRQSVAFWCNPISGHATLYWYQQILGQGPKLLIQFQNNGVVDDSQLPKDRFSAERLKGVDSTLKIQPAKLEDSAVYLCASSFGTGINEKLFFGSGTQLSVL.

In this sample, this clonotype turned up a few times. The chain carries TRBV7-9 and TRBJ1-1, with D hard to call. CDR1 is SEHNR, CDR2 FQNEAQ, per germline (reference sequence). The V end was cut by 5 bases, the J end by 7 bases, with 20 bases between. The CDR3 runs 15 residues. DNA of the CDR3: TGTGCCAGCAGCCTGGGTATAACAGCCGACCGTGAAGCTTTCTTT. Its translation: CASSLGITADREAFF.

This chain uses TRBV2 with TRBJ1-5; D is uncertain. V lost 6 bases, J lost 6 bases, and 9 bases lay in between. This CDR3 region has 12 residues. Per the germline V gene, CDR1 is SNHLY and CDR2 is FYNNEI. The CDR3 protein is CASRKIGQPQHF. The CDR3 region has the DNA TGTGCCAGCAGAAAGATTGGTCAGCCCCAGCATTTT.

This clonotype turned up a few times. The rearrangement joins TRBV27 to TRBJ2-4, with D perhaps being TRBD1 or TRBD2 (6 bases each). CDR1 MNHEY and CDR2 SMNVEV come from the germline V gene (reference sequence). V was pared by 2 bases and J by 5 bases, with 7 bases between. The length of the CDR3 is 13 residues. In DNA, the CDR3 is TGTGCCAGCAGTTTACGGGGGCAAAACATTCAGTACTTC. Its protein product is CASSLRGQNIQYF.

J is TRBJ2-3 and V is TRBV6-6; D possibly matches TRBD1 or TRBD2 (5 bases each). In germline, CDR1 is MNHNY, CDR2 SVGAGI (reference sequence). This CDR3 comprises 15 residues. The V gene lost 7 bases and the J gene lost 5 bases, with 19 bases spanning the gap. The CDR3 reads CASTNEGRDGDTQYF. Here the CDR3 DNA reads TGTGCCAGCACCAACGAGGGCAGGGACGGAGATACGCAGTATTTT.

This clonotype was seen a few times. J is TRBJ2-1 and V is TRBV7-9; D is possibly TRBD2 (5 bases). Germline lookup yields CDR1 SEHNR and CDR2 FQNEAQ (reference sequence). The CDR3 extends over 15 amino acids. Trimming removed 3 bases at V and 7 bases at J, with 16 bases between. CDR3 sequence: CASSLWAREHNEQFF. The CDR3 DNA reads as TGTGCCAGCAGCTTGTGGGCCCGGGAACATAATGAGCAGTTCTTC. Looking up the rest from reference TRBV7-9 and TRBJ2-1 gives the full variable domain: DTGVSQNPRHKITKRGQNVTFRCDPISEHNRLYWYRQTLGQGPEFLTYFQNEAQLEKSRLLSDRFSAERPKGSFSTLEIQRTEQGDSAMYLCASSLWAREHNEQFFGPGTRLTVL.

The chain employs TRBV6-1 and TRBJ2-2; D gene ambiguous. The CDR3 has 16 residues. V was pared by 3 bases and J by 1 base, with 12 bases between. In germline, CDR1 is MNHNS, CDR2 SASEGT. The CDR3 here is CASSEYQYKNTGELFF. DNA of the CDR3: TGTGCCAGCAGTGAGTACCAATACAAGAACACCGGGGAGCTGTTTTTT.

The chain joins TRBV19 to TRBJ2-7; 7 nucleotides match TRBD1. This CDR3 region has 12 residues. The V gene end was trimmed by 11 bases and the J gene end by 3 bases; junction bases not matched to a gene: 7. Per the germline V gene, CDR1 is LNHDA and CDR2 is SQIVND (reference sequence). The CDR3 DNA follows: TGTGCCTCCCGGGGACAGTTCTACGAGCAGTACTTC. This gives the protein CASRGQFYEQYF. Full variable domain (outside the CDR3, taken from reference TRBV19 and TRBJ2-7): DGGITQSPKYLFRKEGQNVTLSCEQNLNHDAMYWYRQDPGQGLRLIYYSQIVNDFQKGDIAEGYSVSREKKESFPLTVTSAQKNPTAFYLCASRGQFYEQYFGPGTRLTVT.

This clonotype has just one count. CDR3 sequence (DNA): TGTGCCAGCAGCAAGAGTCCTGGAAACACCATATATTTT. This gives the protein CASSKSPGNTIYF. V and J are TRBV7-7 and TRBJ1-3, with D unclear. Looked up from germline, CDR1 is SSHAT and CDR2 is FNYEAQ (reference sequence). The CDR3 loop spans 13 amino acids. The V gene lost 5 bases and the J gene lost 2 bases, with 7 bases spanning the gap.

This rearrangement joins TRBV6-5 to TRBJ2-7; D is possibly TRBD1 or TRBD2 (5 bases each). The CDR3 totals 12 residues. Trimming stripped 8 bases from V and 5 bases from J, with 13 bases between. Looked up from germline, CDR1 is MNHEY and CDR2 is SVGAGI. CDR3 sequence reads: CASSKRGDEQYF. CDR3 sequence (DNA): TGTGCCAGCTCGAAAAGGGGAGACGAGCAGTACTTC.

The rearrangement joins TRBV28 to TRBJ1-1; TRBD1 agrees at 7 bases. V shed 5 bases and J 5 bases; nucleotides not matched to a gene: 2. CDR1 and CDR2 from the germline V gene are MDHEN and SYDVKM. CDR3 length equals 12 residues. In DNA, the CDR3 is TGTGCCAGCAGTCAACAGGGGACTGAAGCTTTCTTT. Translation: CASSQQGTEAFF.

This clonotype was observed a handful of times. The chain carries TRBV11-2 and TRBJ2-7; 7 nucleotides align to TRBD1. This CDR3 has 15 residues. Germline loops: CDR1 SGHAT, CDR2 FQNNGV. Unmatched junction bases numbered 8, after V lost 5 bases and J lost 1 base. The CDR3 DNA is TGTGCCAGCAGCACTTGGACAGGCTCGTCCTACGAGCAGTACTTC. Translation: CASSTWTGSSYEQYF. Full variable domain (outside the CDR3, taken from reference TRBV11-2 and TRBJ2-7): EAGVAQSPRYKIIEKRQSVAFWCNPISGHATLYWYQQILGQGPKLLIQFQNNGVVDDSQLPKDRFSAERLKGVDSTLKIQPAKLEDSAVYLCASSTWTGSSYEQYFGPGTRLTVT.

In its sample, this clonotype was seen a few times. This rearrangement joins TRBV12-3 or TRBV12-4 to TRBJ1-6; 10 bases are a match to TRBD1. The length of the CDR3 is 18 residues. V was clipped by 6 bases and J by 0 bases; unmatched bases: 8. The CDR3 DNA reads TGTGCCAGCAGCAATGCGGGACAGGGGAGCTCCTATAATTCACCCCTCCACTTT. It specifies CASSNAGQGSSYNSPLHF.

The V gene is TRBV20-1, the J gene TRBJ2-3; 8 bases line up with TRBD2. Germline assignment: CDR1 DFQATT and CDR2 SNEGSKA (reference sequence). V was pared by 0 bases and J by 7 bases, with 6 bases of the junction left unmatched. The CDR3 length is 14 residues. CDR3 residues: CSARDLVAGHTQYF. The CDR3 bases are TGCAGTGCTAGAGATCTAGTAGCGGGACATACGCAGTATTTT.

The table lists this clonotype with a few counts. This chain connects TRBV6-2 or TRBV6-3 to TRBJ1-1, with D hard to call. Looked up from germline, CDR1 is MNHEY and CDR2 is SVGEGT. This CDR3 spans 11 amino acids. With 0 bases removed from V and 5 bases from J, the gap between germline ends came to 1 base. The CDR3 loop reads CASSYSTEAFF. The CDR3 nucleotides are TGTGCCAGCAGTTACTCGACTGAAGCTTTCTTT.

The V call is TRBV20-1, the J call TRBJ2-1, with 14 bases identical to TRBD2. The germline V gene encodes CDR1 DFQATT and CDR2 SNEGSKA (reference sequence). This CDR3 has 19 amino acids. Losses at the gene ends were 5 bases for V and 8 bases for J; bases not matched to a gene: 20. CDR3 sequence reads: CSAGRLGQEGLAGVDEQFF. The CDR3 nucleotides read TGCAGTGCTGGTCGTTTGGGACAGGAGGGACTAGCGGGAGTGGATGAGCAGTTCTTC.

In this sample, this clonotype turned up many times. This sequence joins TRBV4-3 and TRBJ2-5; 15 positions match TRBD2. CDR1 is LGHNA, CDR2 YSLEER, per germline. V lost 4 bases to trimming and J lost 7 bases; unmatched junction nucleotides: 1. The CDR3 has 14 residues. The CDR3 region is CASSRTSGRATQYF. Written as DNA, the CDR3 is TGCGCCAGCAGCCGGACTAGCGGGAGGGCGACCCAGTACTTC.